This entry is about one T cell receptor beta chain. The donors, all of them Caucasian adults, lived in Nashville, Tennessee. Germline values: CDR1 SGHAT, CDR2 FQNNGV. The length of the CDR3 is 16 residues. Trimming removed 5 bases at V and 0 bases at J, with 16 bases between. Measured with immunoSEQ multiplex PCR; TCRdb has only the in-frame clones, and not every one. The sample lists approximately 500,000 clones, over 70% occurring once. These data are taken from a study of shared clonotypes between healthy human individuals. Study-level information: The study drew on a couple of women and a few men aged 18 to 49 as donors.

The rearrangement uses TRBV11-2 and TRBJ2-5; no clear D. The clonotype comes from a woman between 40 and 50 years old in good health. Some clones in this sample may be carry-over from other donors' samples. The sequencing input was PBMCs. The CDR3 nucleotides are TGTGCCAGCAGCCTCGCCTTCCCGGCGTACCAAGAGACCCAGTACTTC. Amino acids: CASSLAFPAYQETQYF.